This T cell receptor beta chain was found in a study of blood T cells in healthy people across ages. A second PCR, run for roughly 7 to 11 cycles, used a sample-barcoded 5' primer plus a J-beta primer mix. MiXCR, applied by TCRdb to the 5' RACE reads, yields one record per CDR3 protein. The sample shows under 850,000 distinct CDR3 sequences, 36% of them seen only once. There are many counts of this clonotype. Germline V gene lookup returns CDR1 LGHNA and CDR2 YSLEER. The CDR3 length is 15 residues. V lost 0 bases and J 6 bases, leaving 13 bases between the germline ends. V and J are TRBV4-3 and TRBJ2-3, with D unclear. Sequences were obtained from blood. This TCR was sampled from a man aged 18 to 29 in good health. CDR3 nucleotides: TGCGCCAGCAGCCAAGATTCTAGTTGGATGGATACGCAGTATTTT. Protein: CASSQDSSWMDTQYF.